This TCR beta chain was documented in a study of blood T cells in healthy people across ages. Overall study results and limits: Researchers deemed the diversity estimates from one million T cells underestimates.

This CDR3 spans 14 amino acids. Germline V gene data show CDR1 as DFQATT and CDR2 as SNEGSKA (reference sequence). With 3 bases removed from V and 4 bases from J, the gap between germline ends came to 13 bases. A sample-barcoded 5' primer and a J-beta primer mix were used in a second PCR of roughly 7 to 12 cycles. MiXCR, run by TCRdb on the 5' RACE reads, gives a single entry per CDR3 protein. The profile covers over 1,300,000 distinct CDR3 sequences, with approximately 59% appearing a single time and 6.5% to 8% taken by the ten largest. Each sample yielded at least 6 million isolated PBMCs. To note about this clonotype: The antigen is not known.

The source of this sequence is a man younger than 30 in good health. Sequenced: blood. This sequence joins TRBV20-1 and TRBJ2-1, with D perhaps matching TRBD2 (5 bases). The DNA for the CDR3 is TGCAGTGCTAGTGAGACCCCGGGGTACAATGAGCAGTTCTTC. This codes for CSASETPGYNEQFF.